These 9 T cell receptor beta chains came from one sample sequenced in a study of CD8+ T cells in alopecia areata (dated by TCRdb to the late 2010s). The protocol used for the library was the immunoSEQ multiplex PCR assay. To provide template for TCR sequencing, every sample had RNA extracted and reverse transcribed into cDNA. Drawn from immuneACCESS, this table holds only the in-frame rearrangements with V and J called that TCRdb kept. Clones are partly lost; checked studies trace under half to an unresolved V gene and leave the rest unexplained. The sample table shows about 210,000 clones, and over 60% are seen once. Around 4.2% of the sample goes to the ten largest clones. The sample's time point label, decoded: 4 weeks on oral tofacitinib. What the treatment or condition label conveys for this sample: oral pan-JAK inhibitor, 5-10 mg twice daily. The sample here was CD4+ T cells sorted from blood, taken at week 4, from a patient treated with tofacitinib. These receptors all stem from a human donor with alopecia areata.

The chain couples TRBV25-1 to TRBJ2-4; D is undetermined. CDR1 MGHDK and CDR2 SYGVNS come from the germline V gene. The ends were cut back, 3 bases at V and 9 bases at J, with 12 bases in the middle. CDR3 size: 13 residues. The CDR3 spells CASSEAAAAIQYF. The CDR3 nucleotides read TGTGCCAGCAGTGAGGCCGCGGCGGCCATTCAGTACTTC.

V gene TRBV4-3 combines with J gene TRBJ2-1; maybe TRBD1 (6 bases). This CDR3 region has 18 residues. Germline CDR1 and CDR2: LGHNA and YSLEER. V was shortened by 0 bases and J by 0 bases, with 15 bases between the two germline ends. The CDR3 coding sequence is TGCGCCAGCAGCCAAGAGGGTCAGGGACACAACTCCTACAATGAGCAGTTCTTC. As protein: CASSQEGQGHNSYNEQFF.

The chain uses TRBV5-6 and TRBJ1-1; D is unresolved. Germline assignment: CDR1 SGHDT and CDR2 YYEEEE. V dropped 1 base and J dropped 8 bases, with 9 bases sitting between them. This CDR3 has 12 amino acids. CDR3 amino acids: CASSLYGGEAFF. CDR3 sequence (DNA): TGTGCCAGCAGCTTGTATGGCGGGGAAGCTTTCTTT.

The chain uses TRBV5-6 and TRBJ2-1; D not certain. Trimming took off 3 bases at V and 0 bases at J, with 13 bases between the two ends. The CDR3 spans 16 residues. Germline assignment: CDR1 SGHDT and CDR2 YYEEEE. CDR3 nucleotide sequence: TGTGCCAGCAGCTCCGTGGTCGTGAGCTCCTACAATGAGCAGTTCTTC. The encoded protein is CASSSVVVSSYNEQFF.

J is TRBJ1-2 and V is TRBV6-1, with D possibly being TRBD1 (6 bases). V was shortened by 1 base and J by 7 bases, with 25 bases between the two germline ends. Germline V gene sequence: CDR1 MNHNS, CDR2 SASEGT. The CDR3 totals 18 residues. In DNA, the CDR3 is TGTGCCAGCAGTGAAGTGGGGGGCAGACTCCCAGTCTTTGCTGGCTACACCTTC. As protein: CASSEVGGRLPVFAGYTF.

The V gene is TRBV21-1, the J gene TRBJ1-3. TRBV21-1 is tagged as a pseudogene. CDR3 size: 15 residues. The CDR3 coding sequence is TGTGCCAGCAGCAAAGGTCAGACGGTGGGAAACACCATATATTTT. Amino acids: CASSKGQTVGNTIYF.

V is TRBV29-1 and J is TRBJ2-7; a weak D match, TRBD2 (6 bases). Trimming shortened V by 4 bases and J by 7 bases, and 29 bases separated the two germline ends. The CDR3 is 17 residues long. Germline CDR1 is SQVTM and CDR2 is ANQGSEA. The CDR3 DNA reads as TGCAGCGTTGTTGCGGGGAACCAACCCCCGTACGATGAGGAGCAGTACTTC. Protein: CSVVAGNQPPYDEEQYF.

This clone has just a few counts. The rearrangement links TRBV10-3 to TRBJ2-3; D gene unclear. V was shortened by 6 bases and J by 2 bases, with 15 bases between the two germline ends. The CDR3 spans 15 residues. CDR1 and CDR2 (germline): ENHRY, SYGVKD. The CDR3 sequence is CAISPSSGNTDTQYF. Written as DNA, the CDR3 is TGTGCCATCAGCCCGAGTAGTGGAAACACAGATACGCAGTATTTT.

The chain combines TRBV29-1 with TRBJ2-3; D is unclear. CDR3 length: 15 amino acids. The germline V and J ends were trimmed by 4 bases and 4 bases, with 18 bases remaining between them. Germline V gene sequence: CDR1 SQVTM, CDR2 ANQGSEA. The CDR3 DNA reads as TGCAGCGTTGCCCGTGGTCAAAATGGGCCAGATACGCAGTATTTT. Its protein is CSVARGQNGPDTQYF.